The next 3 T cell receptor beta chains were all read from a single sample in a study of neoadjuvant anti-PD-1 for oral cavity cancer. Libraries were prepared by immunoSEQ multiplex PCR; TCRdb keeps only in-frame clonotypes and omits some of them. The sample has roughly 36,000 clones; over 30% are singletons. As to time point: after neoadjuvant nivolumab, at surgical resection. Sequencing used tumor tissue, obtained after nivolumab (anti-PD-1) treatment. The receptor set was obtained from a person aged 35-79 years with oral cavity squamous cell carcinoma.

This clone occurred a few times. J is TRBJ1-2 and V is TRBV5-1; 7 nucleotides match TRBD1. Trimming cost V 3 bases and J 4 bases; bases outside gene matches: 6. Germline assignment: CDR1 SGHRS and CDR2 YFSETQ. This CDR3 comprises 14 residues. The CDR3 bases are TGCGCCAGCAGCTCCGGACAGGCGGTCTATGGCTACACCTTC. Its translation: CASSSGQAVYGYTF.

This clone was recorded a few times. The chain recombines TRBV11-2 with TRBJ2-1; 10 positions agree with TRBD2. This CDR3 region has 17 residues. The V and J ends lost 5 bases and 7 bases, in that order; junction bases with no gene match: 14. Germline CDR1 reads SGHAT; CDR2 reads FQNNGV. The CDR3 spells CASSQAGLAGVRNEQFF. CDR3 nucleotide sequence: TGTGCCAGCAGCCAAGCAGGGCTAGCGGGAGTGCGAAATGAGCAGTTCTTC. The full variable domain, its missing parts supplied by reference TRBV11-2 and TRBJ2-1, is EAGVAQSPRYKIIEKRQSVAFWCNPISGHATLYWYQQILGQGPKLLIQFQNNGVVDDSQLPKDRFSAERLKGVDSTLKIQPAKLEDSAVYLCASSQAGLAGVRNEQFFGPGTRLTVL.

This clone appeared many times. The chain has TRBV10-1 and TRBJ2-3, with D tentatively TRBD2 (5 bases). Germline V gene lookup returns CDR1 WNHNN and CDR2 SYGVQD (reference sequence). The length of the CDR3 is 16 residues. The V and J ends lost 5 bases and 4 bases respectively, with 19 bases between them. The CDR3 loop is CASSTSGRLGADTQYF. CDR3 coding DNA: TGCGCCAGCAGTACCTCGGGAAGGCTAGGCGCAGATACGCAGTATTTT.